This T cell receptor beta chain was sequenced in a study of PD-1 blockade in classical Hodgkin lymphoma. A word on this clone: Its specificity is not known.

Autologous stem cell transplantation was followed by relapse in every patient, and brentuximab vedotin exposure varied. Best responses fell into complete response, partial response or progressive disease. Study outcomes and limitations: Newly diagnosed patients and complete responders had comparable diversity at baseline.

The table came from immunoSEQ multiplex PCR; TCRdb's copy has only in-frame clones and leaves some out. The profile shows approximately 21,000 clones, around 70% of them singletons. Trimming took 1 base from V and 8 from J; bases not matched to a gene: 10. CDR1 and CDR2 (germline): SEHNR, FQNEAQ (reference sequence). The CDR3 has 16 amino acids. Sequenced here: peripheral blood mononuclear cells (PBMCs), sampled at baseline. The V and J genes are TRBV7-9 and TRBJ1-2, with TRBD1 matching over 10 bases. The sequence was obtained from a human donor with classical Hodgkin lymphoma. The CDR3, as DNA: TGTGCCAGCAGCTTAGATTTCTGGGACAGGGGCTACGGCTACACCTTC. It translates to CASSLDFWDRGYGYTF.